A single sample gave rise to the 25 T cell receptor beta chains below, sequenced in a study of T cells in Graves' hyperthyroidism and ophthalmopathy. What was amplified from RNA transcripts were TCR beta CDR3 regions. When the TCR CDR3 underwent first-round RT-PCR, the HTBI primer set was used. TCRdb reanalysed the multiplex PCR reads using MiXCR and keeps one entry per CDR3 protein. The repertoire has about 600,000 distinct CDR3 sequences, around 16% of them found once; the top ten carry roughly 3%. The sequenced sample was blood. Receptors originate from a woman between 40 and 50 years old with Graves' ophthalmopathy.

This clonotype was counted at least ten times. The chain joins TRBV7-8 to TRBJ2-5; no clear D. Per the germline V gene, CDR1 is SGHVS and CDR2 is FQNEAQ. V lost 8 bases and J 2 bases, leaving 12 bases between the germline ends. The length of the CDR3 is 13 residues. This CDR3 is CASCIGQQETQYF. The CDR3 DNA is TGTGCCAGCTGTATAGGGCAACAAGAGACCCAGTACTTC.

This clonotype was picked up many times. The rearrangement uses TRBV30 and TRBJ1-5, with TRBD1 as a possible D gene (6 bases). Trimming cost V 2 bases and J 9 bases, with 23 bases left between them. Germline V CDR1 and CDR2: GTSNPN, SVGIG (reference sequence). The CDR3 runs 16 residues. CDR3 in DNA: TGTGCCTGGAGTCCCACAGGGCCCCCTGCGAGTTGGCCCCAGCATTTT. Amino acid sequence: CAWSPTGPPASWPQHF.

The table lists this clonotype with many counts. DNA for the CDR3: TGTGCCAGCAGTCCTCTCGGACTAGCGGGGATCTACAATGAGCAGTTCTTC. Translation gives CASSPLGLAGIYNEQFF. The chain recombines TRBV28 with TRBJ2-1; 12 bases line up with TRBD2. The CDR3 is made up of 17 amino acids. Germline values: CDR1 MDHEN, CDR2 SYDVKM. V was pared by 5 bases and J by 3 bases, with 8 bases of the junction left unmatched.

This clonotype was seen many times. The chain has TRBV6-1 and TRBJ1-5; D remains ambiguous. V was clipped by 6 bases and J by 5 bases, with 8 bases between them. Germline V gene lookup returns CDR1 MNHNS and CDR2 SASEGT. This CDR3 has 12 residues. CDR3 sequence: CASRWGDQPQHF. For the CDR3, the DNA is TGTGCCAGCAGATGGGGAGATCAGCCCCAGCATTTT.

The chain employs TRBV6-2 or TRBV6-3 and TRBJ2-1, with a weak D call TRBD2 (5 bases). V shed 3 bases and J shed 5 bases, with 11 bases lying between them. The CDR3 length is 14 residues. Germline CDR1 reads MNHEY; CDR2 reads SVGEGT. The CDR3 DNA reads TGTGCCAGCAGTTATAACGGGGAGAACAATGAGCAGTTCTTC. Amino acids: CASSYNGENNEQFF.

This clonotype was recorded many times. CDR3 amino acids: CASSVGGGGTDTQYF. The CDR3 DNA sequence: TGTGCCAGCAGTGTTGGGGGGGGGGGCACAGATACGCAGTATTTT. This chain connects TRBV9 to TRBJ2-3, with TRBD2 matching 7 bases. The CDR3 has 15 amino acids. Looked up from germline, CDR1 is SGDLS and CDR2 is YYNGEE. After removal of 5 bases from V and 1 base from J, the junction contained 7 bases not matched to a gene.

This clonotype was counted a few times. This chain joins TRBV28 and TRBJ2-7; 9 bases are a match to TRBD2. V shed 3 bases and J 3 bases; nucleotides not matched to a gene: 6. The CDR3 totals 15 residues. Germline CDR1 MDHEN, CDR2 SYDVKM. The CDR3 here is CASSFWGLADYEQYF. CDR3 coding DNA: TGTGCCAGCAGTTTCTGGGGACTAGCAGACTACGAGCAGTACTTC.

This clonotype was observed many times. This sequence joins TRBV11-2 and TRBJ2-7, with 10 bases matching TRBD2. CDR1 SGHAT and CDR2 FQNNGV come from the germline V gene. V dropped 5 bases and J dropped 1; count of bases not matched to a gene: 5. The CDR3 covers 15 residues. The CDR3 DNA reads as TGTGCCAGCAGCCCCGGGGGACTAGCGTCCTACGAGCAGTACTTC. Its protein is CASSPGGLASYEQYF.

The chain carries TRBV28 and TRBJ1-2; maybe TRBD1 (6 bases). The CDR3 covers 13 residues. Trimming stripped 6 bases from V and 11 bases from J, with 19 bases between. The germline V gene has CDR1 MDHEN and CDR2 SYDVKM. The CDR3 here is CASSIDRPAGYTF. CDR3 in DNA: TGTGCCAGCAGCATAGACAGGCCGGCGGGATACACCTTC.

This clonotype was counted many times. The gene calls are TRBV9 and TRBJ2-7; D remains ambiguous. The CDR3 sequence is 15 residues long. Trimming shortened V by 1 base and J by 2 bases, and 13 bases separated the two germline ends. The germline V gene has CDR1 SGDLS and CDR2 YYNGEE. The CDR3 bases are TGTGCCAGCAGCGTATCATCGGGCCAGGCCTACGAGCAGTACTTC. This encodes CASSVSSGQAYEQYF.

This clonotype was picked up many times. V gene TRBV2 combines with J gene TRBJ2-6; TRBD1 matches 11 bases. The CDR3 covers 16 residues. The trim removed 7 bases at V and 2 bases at J, leaving 4 bases unmatched. Germline V lookup: CDR1 SNHLY, CDR2 FYNNEI. In DNA, the CDR3 is TGTGCCAGCACCCGGACAGGGGGCGCTGGGGCCAACGTCCTGACTTTC. This codes for CASTRTGGAGANVLTF.

This clonotype was recorded many times. The chain is built from TRBV5-1 and TRBJ2-3; 8 bases are a match to TRBD2. Germline CDR1 reads SGHRS; CDR2 reads YFSETQ. V lost 0 bases and J lost 5; bases outside the gene matches: 8. CDR3 length: 16 amino acids. The DNA of the CDR3 is TGCGCCAGCAGCTTGGAAGGACGGGAGGGCCAAGATACGCAGTATTTT. Its translation is CASSLEGREGQDTQYF.

The table lists this clonotype with a few counts. The CDR3 sequence: CASSYSQGRNTEAFF. The CDR3 DNA sequence: TGTGCCAGCAGTTACTCACAGGGGAGGAACACTGAAGCTTTCTTT. V and J are TRBV6-5 and TRBJ1-1; 7 bases are shared with TRBD1. Germline V gives CDR1 MNHEY, CDR2 SVGAGI. The CDR3 runs to 15 residues. V dropped 0 bases and J dropped 1; count of bases not matched to a gene: 2.

The chain links TRBV7-2 to TRBJ2-5; TRBD1 matches at 8 bases. V lost 4 bases to trimming and J lost 2 bases; unmatched junction nucleotides: 6. Per the germline V gene, CDR1 is SGHTA and CDR2 is FQGNSA. This CDR3 is built from 15 residues. The CDR3 region has the DNA TGTGCCAGCAGCTATGGACAGGGACCGCAAGAGACCCAGTACTTC. Residues: CASSYGQGPQETQYF.

This clonotype was recorded a few times. The chain joins TRBV19 to TRBJ1-1; unclear D gene. Germline CDR1 is LNHDA and CDR2 is SQIVND (reference sequence). The ends were cut back, 3 bases at V and 6 bases at J, with 8 bases in the middle. The length of the CDR3 is 12 residues. The CDR3 nucleotides read TGTGCCAGTAGTATGGGCCTCTCTGAAGCTTTCTTT. Protein product: CASSMGLSEAFF.

This clonotype was observed a handful of times. The chain has TRBV6-1 and TRBJ1-2, with TRBD1 matching 7 bases. Germline CDR1 and CDR2: MNHNS and SASEGT. V shed 5 bases and J 4 bases; nucleotides not matched to a gene: 10. The length of the CDR3 is 15 residues. In DNA, the CDR3 is TGTGCCAGCAGTACAACAGGGGATCGGGGCTATGGCTACACCTTC. Amino acid sequence: CASSTTGDRGYGYTF.

The table lists this clonotype with many counts. The CDR3 protein is CASSLGFGAPEETQYF. In nucleotides, the CDR3 is TGTGCCAGCAGCTTAGGTTTCGGGGCGCCAGAGGAGACCCAGTACTTC. The chain combines TRBV11-2 with TRBJ2-5; D may be TRBD1 or TRBD2 (5 bases each). With 1 base removed from V and 5 bases from J, the gap between germline ends came to 17 bases. The germline gives CDR1 SGHAT, CDR2 FQNNGV. This CDR3 has 16 residues. Full variable domain (remainder filled in from reference TRBV11-2 and TRBJ2-5): EAGVAQSPRYKIIEKRQSVAFWCNPISGHATLYWYQQILGQGPKLLIQFQNNGVVDDSQLPKDRFSAERLKGVDSTLKIQPAKLEDSAVYLCASSLGFGAPEETQYFGPGTRLLVL.

J is TRBJ2-2 and V is TRBV19, with 10 nucleotides matching TRBD1. Germline CDR1 LNHDA, CDR2 SQIVND (reference sequence). Trimming cost V 8 bases and J 5 bases; bases outside gene matches: 5. The CDR3 extends over 14 amino acids. The CDR3 DNA sequence: TGTGCCAGTGACAGGGGGCTGAGAACCGGGGAGCTGTTTTTT. As protein: CASDRGLRTGELFF. Supplemented by reference TRBV19 and TRBJ2-2, the full variable domain reads DGGITQSPKYLFRKEGQNVTLSCEQNLNHDAMYWYRQDPGQGLRLIYYSQIVNDFQKGDIAEGYSVSREKKESFPLTVTSAQKNPTAFYLCASDRGLRTGELFFGEGSRLTVL.

This clonotype was observed a handful of times. The rearrangement uses TRBV9 and TRBJ1-1; tentative D call: TRBD1 (5 bases). The CDR3 runs 14 residues. From germline, CDR1 is SGDLS and CDR2 YYNGEE. V lost 0 bases to trimming and J lost 6 bases, with 12 bases between them. This CDR3 is CASSVVPQGSEAFF. Written as DNA, the CDR3 is TGTGCCAGCAGCGTAGTTCCTCAGGGCTCTGAAGCTTTCTTT.

This clonotype was picked up many times. The rearrangement joins TRBV6-1 to TRBJ1-1; a possible D gene is TRBD1 (5 bases). Germline V CDR1 and CDR2: MNHNS, SASEGT. CDR3 length: 14 amino acids. Trimming took off 6 bases at V and 0 bases at J, with 11 bases between the two ends. CDR3 sequence: CASRSRGVNTEAFF. In nucleotides, the CDR3 is TGTGCCAGCAGATCTAGAGGGGTGAACACTGAAGCTTTCTTT.

This clonotype was counted at least ten times. The V gene is TRBV6-5, the J gene TRBJ2-1; D is ambiguous. The CDR3 has 16 amino acids. Germline V gives CDR1 MNHEY, CDR2 SVGAGI. V was shortened by 2 bases and J by 0 bases, with 11 bases between the two germline ends. The CDR3 DNA follows: TGTGCCAGCAGTTACGTTCTTAAATCCTCCTACAATGAGCAGTTCTTC. As protein: CASSYVLKSSYNEQFF.

The chain's CDR3 is CASSQGRAYEQYF. The CDR3 DNA reads as TGCGCCAGCAGCCAAGGTAGGGCCTACGAGCAGTACTTC. This rearrangement joins TRBV4-1 to TRBJ2-7; D unresolved. Germline V gene sequence: CDR1 MGHRA, CDR2 YSYEKL. The CDR3 length is 13 residues. V was clipped by 1 base and J by 2 bases, with 6 bases between them.

The chain combines TRBV5-6 with TRBJ2-4; TRBD2 matches 7 bases. CDR3 size: 15 residues. Germline CDR1 SGHDT, CDR2 YYEEEE. Trimming cost V 1 base and J 7 bases; bases outside gene matches: 8. In DNA, the CDR3 is TGTGCCAGCAGCTTGTCAGCGGGGTCTGGGAACATTCAGTACTTC. Translated, it gives CASSLSAGSGNIQYF. The full variable domain, completed using reference TRBV5-6 and TRBJ2-4, is DAGVTQSPTHLIKTRGQQVTLRCSPKSGHDTVSWYQQALGQGPQFIFQYYEEEERQRGNFPDRFSGHQFPNYSSELNVNALLLGDSALYLCASSLSAGSGNIQYFGAGTRLSVL.

This clonotype appeared many times. The rearrangement joins TRBV6-1 to TRBJ1-1; no definite D call. The CDR3 sequence is 13 residues long. Germline assignment: CDR1 MNHNS and CDR2 SASEGT. The CDR3 here is CAVSAGMNTEAFF. CDR3 nucleotide sequence: TGTGCAGTATCTGCCGGGATGAACACTGAAGCTTTCTTT.

The chain joins TRBV7-9 to TRBJ1-4; D uncertain. The CDR3 loop spans 14 amino acids. Germline V gives CDR1 SEHNR, CDR2 FQNEAQ (reference sequence). Trimming removed 5 bases from V and 5 bases from J, with 12 bases in between. CDR3 DNA: TGTGCCAGCAGCACCAGTTTTTTAAATGAAAAACTGTTTTTT. Residues: CASSTSFLNEKLFF.